Below, one TCR beta chain is given with its context. No antigen is known for it. No much larger clone exists at a distance of one base, and base qualities are not known. The method was the immunoSEQ multiplex PCR assay. TCRdb's version of the immuneACCESS table is confined to in-frame rearrangements and falls short of the full clone set. An unresolved V gene accounts for under half of the shortfall where checked; the remainder is of unknown origin. This sample holds about 20,000 clones; 77% were observed only once. The top ten constitute roughly 20% of the sample. The data belong to a study of ipilimumab plus nivolumab after autologous stem cell transplantation (dated by TCRdb to 2020 to 2022). About the full investigation: A median of 5 ipilimumab doses and about eight nivolumab doses was received by trial patients. Patients with high-risk diffuse large B cell lymphoma, mature T cell lymphoma, or multiple myeloma undergoing autologous transplant were enrolled in the trial. Both primary refractory and relapsed disease were represented in the DLBCL cohort, where 18-month progression-free survival was approximately 86% and 30%, respectively. The intent-to-treat population of the trial was made up of 35 to 45 patients. The paper as a whole reports these results and caveats: The authors concluded that, as post-transplant consolidation, combined checkpoint inhibition appeared tolerable. The authors stated that profiles of the T cell receptor repertoire, regulatory T cell phenotype and gut microbiota provided a biologic rationale for studying this approach further.

Checkpoint therapy began 14 to 28 days after autologous transplant, with ipilimumab given at 1 mg/kg intravenously on day 1 of selected weeks. Nivolumab was administered at 3 mg/kg intravenously on day 1 of weeks 1, 4, 7, 10, and every two weeks through week 26. This was a Phase Ib clinical trial that tested ipilimumab plus nivolumab, given as combined checkpoint inhibition, for consolidation following autologous stem cell transplantation. V is reduced by 0 bases and J by 7 bases, leaving a spacing of 6 bases between them. Sequences GTSNPN (CDR1) and SVGIG (CDR2) are obtained from the germline V gene (reference sequence). The CDR3 sequence holds 12 residues, the cysteine and phenylalanine included. Only the CDR3 part of the read is kept: 36 bases, read in frame from the first base.

The chain couples TRBV30 to TRBJ2-2; no D gene call is confident. The specimen comprised PBMCs, sampled in a trial of ipilimumab plus nivolumab as post-transplant consolidation. This sequence originates from a male donor with diffuse large B-cell lymphoma. The CDR3 protein is CAWSVWNGELFF. At the DNA level, the sequence is TGTGCCTGGAGTGTCTGGAACGGGGAGCTGTTTTTT. With the rest looked up from the reference TRBV30 and TRBJ2-2 genes rather than sequenced, the full variable domain is SQTIHQWPATLVQPVGSPLSLECTVEGTSNPNLYWYRQAAGRGLQLLFYSVGIGQISSEVPQNLSASRPQDRQFILSSKKLLLSDSGFYLCAWSVWNGELFFGEGSRLTVL.